These 13 T cell receptor beta chains were sequenced from one sample in a study of blood T cell repertoires in COVID-19. The assay was immunoSEQ multiplex PCR, and TCRdb's table has in-frame clones only and misses some. The profile shows about 200,000 clones, roughly 80% of them singletons. The specimen sequenced was peripheral blood. Source of these receptors: a man between 60 and 75 years old with COVID-19, enrolled during active disease.

The V gene is TRBV6-5, the J gene TRBJ1-1; 8 bases match TRBD1. Germline CDR1 MNHEY, CDR2 SVGAGI. J lost 1 base, V lost 5 bases, and 6 bases had no gene match. This CDR3 has 15 residues. CDR3 in amino acids: CASSREGQENTEAFF. As DNA, the CDR3 is TGTGCCAGCAGTAGAGAGGGACAGGAGAACACTGAAGCTTTCTTT.

The chain employs TRBV18 and TRBJ1-2, with D perhaps TRBD1 (6 bases). The CDR3 is made up of 13 amino acids. With 3 bases removed from V and 14 bases from J, the gap between germline ends came to 19 bases. Germline V CDR1 and CDR2: KGHSH, LQKENI. For the CDR3, the DNA is TGTGCCAGCTCACCCCCAACAGGGCTGGACCTGACCTTC. This translates into CASSPPTGLDLTF.

This clone has just one count. The gene calls are TRBV9 and TRBJ2-2; 8 bases align to TRBD2. Germline CDR1 is SGDLS and CDR2 is YYNGEE. The CDR3 has 16 residues. V was pared by 0 bases and J by 1 base, with 2 bases of the junction left unmatched. The CDR3 nucleotides read TGTGCCAGCAGCGTAGCGGGGGGGATGAACACCGGGGAGCTGTTTTTT. Residues: CASSVAGGMNTGELFF. The whole variable domain, filled in from reference TRBV9 and TRBJ2-2, reads DSGVTQTPKHLITATGQRVTLRCSPRSGDLSVYWYQQSLDQGLQFLIQYYNGEERAKGNILERFSAQQFPDLHSELNLSSLELGDSALYFCASSVAGGMNTGELFFGEGSRLTVL.

CDR3 in DNA: TGTGCCAGCTCATTTCAGACAAGCAATCAGCCCCAGCATTTT. Encoded protein: CASSFQTSNQPQHF. The genes are TRBV18 and TRBJ1-5; no reliable D call. This CDR3 region has 14 residues. V lost 5 bases to trimming and J lost 1 base, with 9 bases between them. Germline values: CDR1 KGHSH, CDR2 LQKENI. Complete variable domain (other parts from reference TRBV18 and TRBJ1-5): NAGVMQNPRHLVRRRGQEARLRCSPMKGHSHVYWYRQLPEEGLKFMVYLQKENIIDESGMPKERFSAEFPKEGPSILRIQQVVRGDSAAYFCASSFQTSNQPQHFGDGTRLSIL.

The chain's CDR3 is CASSYGTAGNTIYF. DNA of the CDR3: TGTGCCAGCAGCTACGGGACAGCCGGAAACACCATATATTTT. The chain employs TRBV5-5 and TRBJ1-3; 7 bases are shared with TRBD1. CDR3 length: 14 residues. With 3 bases clipped from V and 4 bases from J, the junction kept 4 bases outside the gene matches. Germline assignment: CDR1 SGHKS and CDR2 YYEKEE (reference sequence).

The rearrangement uses TRBV6-5 and TRBJ1-4; perhaps TRBD1 as D (5 bases). The CDR3 is made up of 14 amino acids. Trimming stripped 2 bases from V and 6 bases from J, with 10 bases between. Per the germline V gene, CDR1 is MNHEY and CDR2 is SVGAGI. CDR3 sequence reads: CASSYRGWDEKLFF. CDR3 in DNA: TGTGCCAGCAGTTACCGGGGGTGGGATGAAAAACTGTTTTTT.

Only a few counts were recorded for this clone. V is TRBV9 and J is TRBJ1-3; no reliable D call. Germline assignment: CDR1 SGDLS and CDR2 YYNGEE. The CDR3 runs to 14 residues. V shed 0 bases and J shed 4 bases, with 8 bases lying between them. In nucleotides, the CDR3 is TGTGCCAGCAGCGTAGAGGGAGAAGGAAACACCATATATTTT. It specifies CASSVEGEGNTIYF.

CDR3 protein: CASSQPLLAGGQNEQFF. For the CDR3, the DNA is TGTGCCAGCAGCCAACCCTTACTAGCGGGAGGGCAAAATGAGCAGTTCTTC. The chain is built from TRBV3-1 (or the pseudogene TRBV3-2) and TRBJ2-1; 13 bases match TRBD2. Germline CDR1 LGHDT, CDR2 YNNKEL (reference sequence). The CDR3 is 17 amino acids. V lost 2 bases to trimming and J lost 7 bases; unmatched junction nucleotides: 8.

This sequence joins TRBV2 and TRBJ1-6; D ambiguous. V lost 10 bases and J 1 base, leaving 8 bases between the germline ends. The germline V gene encodes CDR1 SNHLY and CDR2 FYNNEI. The CDR3 has 13 residues. CDR3 nucleotides: TGTGCCACTACGTGGTCCTATAATTCACCCCTCCACTTT. Translating gives CATTWSYNSPLHF.

The sample holds one count of this clone. The rearrangement uses TRBV5-6 and TRBJ2-3, with a tentative D call TRBD1 (6 bases). Trimming shortened V by 4 bases and J by 3 bases, and 12 bases separated the two germline ends. From germline, CDR1 is SGHDT and CDR2 YYEEEE. This CDR3 region has 14 residues. The CDR3 region has the DNA TGTGCCAGCAGCCCAGGGGTAGGAACAGATACGCAGTATTTT. It yields the protein CASSPGVGTDTQYF.

The rearrangement joins TRBV5-1 to TRBJ1-4; maybe TRBD1 (6 bases). The CDR3 consists of 17 residues. Germline loops: CDR1 SGHRS, CDR2 YFSETQ. Deletions cut 0 bases from V and 8 bases from J, with 20 bases between. The CDR3 spells CASSLGALTGPGEKLFF. In nucleotides, the CDR3 is TGCGCCAGCAGCTTGGGGGCCTTGACAGGCCCCGGAGAAAAACTGTTTTTT.

In this sample, this clone turned up once. The V and J genes are TRBV7-9 and TRBJ2-3; 10 positions agree with TRBD2. Trimming removed 6 bases from V and 3 bases from J; junction bases left unmatched: 6. Germline assignment: CDR1 SEHNR and CDR2 FQNEAQ (reference sequence). This CDR3 has 15 amino acids. In DNA, the CDR3 is TGTGCCAGCAGTCATAGCGGGAGGTTAACAGATACGCAGTATTTT. Its translation: CASSHSGRLTDTQYF.

This sequence joins TRBV3-1 (or the pseudogene TRBV3-2) and TRBJ1-2; possible D gene TRBD1, 5 bases. The ends were cut back, 5 bases at V and 0 bases at J, with 7 bases in the middle. Germline values: CDR1 LGHDT, CDR2 YNNKEL (reference sequence). The CDR3 runs to 13 residues. CDR3 DNA: TGTGCCAGCAGCAGGGGAACTAACTATGGCTACACCTTC. It is translated as CASSRGTNYGYTF.